The 10 T cell receptor beta chains below come from one sample, sequenced in a study of metastatic and nonmetastatic thyroid tumors. Using MiXCR, TCRdb re-called clones from the PCR reads. This sample has 23,000 or so clones, with approximately 20% found just once. Not a single patient had been given any form of treatment at any point before undergoing thyroid surgery. Sequencing used blood. The receptors originated from a male donor with papillary thyroid cancer or a benign thyroid nodule (not recorded which). Some clones in this sample may be carry-over from other donors' samples.

The V call is TRBV10-3, the J call TRBJ2-2; TRBD2 matches 14 bases. The CDR3 sequence is 16 residues long. The V gene end was trimmed by 7 bases and the J gene end by 4 bases; junction bases not matched to a gene: 5. Germline V gene lookup returns CDR1 ENHRY and CDR2 SYGVKD. CDR3 sequence (DNA): TGTGCCATCACCGGGACTAGCGGGAGTGGCACCGGGGAGCTGTTTTTT. This codes for CAITGTSGSGTGELFF.

This clone was seen many times. The gene calls are TRBV27 and TRBJ2-4; 8 nucleotides match TRBD2. The germline CDR1 and CDR2 sequences are MNHEY and SMNVEV (reference sequence). V lost 0 bases, J lost 4 bases, and 2 bases stayed unmatched. This CDR3 has 15 amino acids. CDR3 DNA sequence: TGTGCCAGCAGTTTATCTCGGGGGGGGAAAAACATTCAGTACTTC. Protein: CASSLSRGGKNIQYF.

This clone was seen ten or more times. The CDR3 nucleotides read TGTGCCAGCAGCCCCGCGGCAGGAAACGAGCAGTACTTC. This gives the protein CASSPAAGNEQYF. This sequence joins TRBV7-9 and TRBJ2-7, with no clear D. This CDR3 has 13 residues. Trimming removed 5 bases from V and 5 bases from J, with 13 bases in between. Germline values: CDR1 SEHNR, CDR2 FQNEAQ (reference sequence).

Note on this clone: Compared with germline, one end of the junction differs, possibly owing to a read error. This sequence joins TRBV11-2 and TRBJ2-3; 9 bases map to TRBD2. The CDR3 spans 16 residues. CDR1 and CDR2 from the germline V gene are SGHAT and FQNNGV. CDR3 in amino acids: CASTLLRGRDGDTQYF. The CDR3, as DNA: TGTGCCAGCACCTTACTACGCGGGAGGGACGGAGATACGCAGTATTTT. Combining the CDR3 with reference TRBV11-2 and TRBJ2-3 gives the whole variable domain EAGVAQSPRYKIIEKRQSVAFWCNPISGHATLYWYQQILGQGPKLLIQFQNNGVVDDSQLPKDRFSAERLKGVDSTLKIQPAKLEDSAVYLCASTLLRGRDGDTQYFGPGTRLTVL.

The chain joins TRBV6-5 to TRBJ1-6, with a possible D match to TRBD1 (5 bases). V was clipped by 2 bases and J by 6 bases, with 20 bases between them. Per the germline V gene, CDR1 is MNHEY and CDR2 is SVGAGI. This CDR3 spans 18 amino acids. The chain's CDR3 is CASSYGERGATPNSPLHF. The CDR3 coding sequence is TGTGCCAGCAGTTACGGGGAGAGGGGCGCTACCCCTAATTCACCCCTCCACTTT.

The table lists this clone with many counts. The chain has TRBV4-1 and TRBJ1-1; no firm D call. There are 13 residues in the CDR3. Trimming took 1 base from V and 1 from J, leaving 4 bases between them. Germline values: CDR1 MGHRA, CDR2 YSYEKL. This chain's CDR3 is CASSQVGNTEAFF. In DNA form, the CDR3 reads TGCGCCAGCAGCCAAGTGGGGAACACTGAAGCTTTCTTT.

Points on this clone: Germline and junction disagree at one end, which may indicate a read error. The rearrangement uses TRBV4-1 and TRBJ2-1; 8 bases fit TRBD2. The CDR3 covers 15 residues. The germline gives CDR1 MGHRA, CDR2 YSYEKL. CDR3 DNA sequence: TGCGCCAGCAGCCTAGCGGGGACCTCCTACAATGAGCAGTCCTTC. Translation: CASSLAGTSYNEQSF.

For the CDR3, the DNA is TGTGCCAGCAGTGTACAGGGTCCCTATGGCTACACCTTC. Amino acids: CASSVQGPYGYTF. The rearrangement joins TRBV28 to TRBJ1-2, with TRBD1 as a possible D gene (6 bases). The CDR3 has 13 residues. The germline CDR1 and CDR2 sequences are MDHEN and SYDVKM. V was shortened by 5 bases and J by 4 bases, with 11 bases between the two germline ends.

The V and J genes are TRBV5-1 and TRBJ1-1; D is unclear. Trimming left V 2 bases short and J 6 bases short, with 11 bases between. The CDR3 has 13 amino acids. Germline values: CDR1 SGHRS, CDR2 YFSETQ. The CDR3: CASSFRGPSEAFF. CDR3 sequence (DNA): TGCGCCAGCAGCTTTCGAGGTCCCTCTGAAGCTTTCTTT.

This clone was picked up many times. The J gene is TRBJ2-3, the V gene TRBV20-1, with TRBD2 matching 8 bases. J gave up 5 bases and V 3 bases, and 7 bases lay outside the gene matches. The CDR3 has 14 amino acids. The germline V gene has CDR1 DFQATT and CDR2 SNEGSKA (reference sequence). In DNA, the CDR3 is TGCAGTGCTAGTATTCGGGAGGGAGGAGATACGCAGTATTTT. Its protein product is CSASIREGGDTQYF.